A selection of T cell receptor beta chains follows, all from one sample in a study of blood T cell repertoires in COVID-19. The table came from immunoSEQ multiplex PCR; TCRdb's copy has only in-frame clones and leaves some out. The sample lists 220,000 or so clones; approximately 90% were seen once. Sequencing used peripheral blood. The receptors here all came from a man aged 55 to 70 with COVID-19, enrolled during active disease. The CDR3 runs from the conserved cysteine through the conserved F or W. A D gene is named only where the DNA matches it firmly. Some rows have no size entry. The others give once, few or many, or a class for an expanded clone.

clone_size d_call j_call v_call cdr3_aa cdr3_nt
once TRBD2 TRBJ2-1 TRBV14 CASSQGAGTRFLYEQFF TGTGCCAGCAGCCAAGGAGCGGGGACTCGTTTCTTGTATGAGCAGTTCTTC
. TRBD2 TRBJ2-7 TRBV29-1 CSVSSGGFAYEQYF TGCAGCGTATCTAGCGGGGGGTTCGCCTACGAGCAGTACTTC
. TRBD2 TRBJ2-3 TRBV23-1 CASSQLGGSTDTQYF TGCGCCAGCAGTCAATTGGGAGGGAGCACAGATACGCAGTATTTT
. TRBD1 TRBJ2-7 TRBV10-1 CASSGGQGRYEQYF TGCGCCAGCAGCGGGGGACAGGGCCGATACGAGCAGTACTTC
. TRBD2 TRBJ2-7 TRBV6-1 CASSRLAGAYEQYF TGTGCCAGCAGTCGGCTAGCGGGAGCCTACGAGCAGTACTTC
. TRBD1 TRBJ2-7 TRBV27 CASSFFGTDPYEQYF TGTGCCAGCAGTTTCTTCGGGACAGATCCTTACGAGCAGTACTTC
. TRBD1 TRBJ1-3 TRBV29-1 CSAIQGAGNTIYF TGCAGCGCCATACAGGGGGCTGGAAACACCATATATTTT
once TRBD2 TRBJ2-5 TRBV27 CASKASGSIETQYF TGTGCCAGCAAAGCTAGCGGGAGTATAGAGACCCAGTACTTC
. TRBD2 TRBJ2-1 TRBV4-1 CASSQVPLAASSYNEQFF TGCGCCAGCAGCCAAGTACCTCTAGCGGCAAGCTCCTACAATGAGCAGTTCTTC
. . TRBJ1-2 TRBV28 CASSTWTVSVYGYTF TGTGCCAGCAGTACGTGGACAGTCTCCGTCTATGGCTACACCTTC
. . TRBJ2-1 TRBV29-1 CSVQTDLSYNEQFF TGCAGCGTTCAGACAGATCTCTCCTACAATGAGCAGTTCTTC
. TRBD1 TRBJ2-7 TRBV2 CASSDPRRQGLYEQYF TGTGCCAGCAGTGATCCCCGAAGACAGGGGCTCTACGAGCAGTACTTC
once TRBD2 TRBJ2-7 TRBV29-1 CSAFGGGLDYEQYF TGCAGCGCATTCGGGGGGGGTCTAGACTACGAGCAGTACTTC
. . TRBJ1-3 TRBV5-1 CASSSTGGSSGNTIYF TGCGCCAGCAGCTCCACGGGGGGCAGCTCTGGAAACACCATATATTTT
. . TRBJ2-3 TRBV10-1 CASSPSRTDTQYF TGCGCCAGCAGCCCGAGTCGGACAGATACGCAGTATTTT
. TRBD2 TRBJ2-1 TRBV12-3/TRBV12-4 CASSFGGGNEQFF TGTGCCAGCAGTTTTGGCGGGGGCAATGAGCAGTTCTTC
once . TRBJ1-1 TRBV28 CASSSGTLHAFF TGTGCCAGCAGTTCGGGAACGTTGCATGCTTTCTTT
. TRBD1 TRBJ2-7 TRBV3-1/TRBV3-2 CASSLNRGDEQYF TGTGCCAGCAGCTTAAACAGGGGCGACGAGCAGTACTTC
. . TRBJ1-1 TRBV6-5 CASSFLTGTEAFF TGTGCCAGCAGTTTTTTAACAGGGACTGAAGCTTTCTTT
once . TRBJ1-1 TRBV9 CASSAGSGEPEAFF TGTGCCAGCAGCGCGGGCTCGGGGGAACCTGAAGCTTTCTTT
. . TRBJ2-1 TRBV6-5 CASRRDNRVWFF TGTGCCAGCAGAAGAGATAACAGGGTTTGGTTCTTC
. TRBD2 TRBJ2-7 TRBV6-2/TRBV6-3 CASSFDSGRALPYEQYF TGTGCCAGCAGTTTCGATAGCGGGAGGGCCCTCCCCTACGAGCAGTACTTC
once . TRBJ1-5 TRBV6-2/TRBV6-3 CASSLRTSFNQPQHF TGTGCCAGCAGTCTTCGGACAAGCTTTAATCAGCCCCAGCATTTT
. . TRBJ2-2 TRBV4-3 CASSQEDSVGELFF TGCGCCAGCAGCCAAGAAGACTCGGTCGGGGAGCTGTTTTTT
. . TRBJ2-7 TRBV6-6 CASTYAGVVYEQYF TGTGCCAGCACCTACGCAGGGGTTGTCTACGAGCAGTACTTC
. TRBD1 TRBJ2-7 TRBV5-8 CASSVLQGAIGQYF TGTGCCAGCTCGGTCCTCCAGGGGGCAATCGGGCAGTACTTC
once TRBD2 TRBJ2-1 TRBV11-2 CASSSINPGGYNEQFF TGTGCCAGCAGCTCGATCAACCCGGGGGGTTACAATGAGCAGTTCTTC
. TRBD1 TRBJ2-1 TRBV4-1 CASSPTGGYEQFF TGCGCCAGCAGCCCGACAGGGGGCTATGAGCAGTTCTTC